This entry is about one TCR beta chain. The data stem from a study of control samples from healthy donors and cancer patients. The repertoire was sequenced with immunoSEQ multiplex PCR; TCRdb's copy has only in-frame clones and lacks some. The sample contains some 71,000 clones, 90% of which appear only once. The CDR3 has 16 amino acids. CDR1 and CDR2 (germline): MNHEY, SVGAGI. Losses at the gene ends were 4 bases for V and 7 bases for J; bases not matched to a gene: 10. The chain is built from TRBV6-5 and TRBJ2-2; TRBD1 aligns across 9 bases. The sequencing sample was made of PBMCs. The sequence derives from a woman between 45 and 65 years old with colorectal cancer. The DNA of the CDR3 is TGTGCCAGCAGTTCAGAGGGGACAGGGTCGATCGGGGAGCTGTTTTTT. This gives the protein CASSSEGTGSIGELFF.